These T cell receptor beta chains were read from a single sample in a study of regulatory T cells in long-lasting Graves disease. From the multiplex PCR reads, TCRdb called clonotypes with MiXCR, one entry per CDR3 protein. The table includes more than 400,000 distinct CDR3 sequences, 15% to 20% detected once. The same specimen was also included in a second study, on T cells in Graves' hyperthyroidism and ophthalmopathy.

The specimen comprised peripheral blood mononuclear cells (PBMCs), sampled at new diagnosis, from a patient treated with antithyroid drugs. All receptors derive from a woman aged 25 to 39 with Graves disease. Both conserved end residues are part of each CDR3. The D gene is left open where the match is weak. Some rows mark clone size as missing; the rest say once, few, many or name a class of expanded clone.

cdr3_aa: CASSLAVTSGETYTDTQYF; cdr3_nt: TGCGCCAGCAGCTTGGCCGTTACTAGCGGGGAAACTTACACAGATACGCAGTATTTT; cdr3_length: 19; d_call: TRBD2; j_call: TRBJ2-3; clone_size: few; v_call: TRBV5-1
cdr3_aa: CASSQGRDPGGQETQYF; cdr3_nt: TGCGCCAGCAGCCAAGGTCGGGACCCCGGCGGGCAAGAGACCCAGTACTTC; cdr3_length: 17; d_call: .; j_call: TRBJ2-5; clone_size: few; v_call: TRBV4-3
cdr3_aa: CASSLKGPAGGGYEQYF; cdr3_nt: TGTGCCAGCAGCTTAAAAGGCCCCGCAGGGGGCGGCTACGAGCAGTACTTC; cdr3_length: 17; d_call: TRBD1; j_call: TRBJ2-7; clone_size: many; v_call: TRBV7-3
cdr3_aa: CASSGPGQGIWGSYEQYF; cdr3_nt: TGTGCCAGCAGTGGTCCGGGACAGGGGATTTGGGGCTCCTACGAGCAGTACTTC; cdr3_length: 18; d_call: TRBD1; j_call: TRBJ2-7; clone_size: few; v_call: TRBV2
cdr3_aa: CASSAGLAGASDTQYF; cdr3_nt: TGTGCCAGCAGTGCAGGGCTAGCGGGAGCCTCAGATACGCAGTATTTT; cdr3_length: 16; d_call: TRBD2; j_call: TRBJ2-3; clone_size: many; v_call: TRBV25-1
cdr3_aa: CASSSDRGFENTGELFF; cdr3_nt: TGCGCCAGCAGTTCCGACAGGGGGTTTGAGAACACCGGGGAGCTGTTTTTT; cdr3_length: 17; d_call: TRBD1; j_call: TRBJ2-2; clone_size: few; v_call: TRBV5-1
cdr3_aa: CASSSRHYSGNTIYF; cdr3_nt: TGTGCCAGCAGTTCAAGACACTACTCTGGAAACACCATATATTTT; cdr3_length: 15; d_call: .; j_call: TRBJ1-3; clone_size: many; v_call: TRBV28
cdr3_aa: CSVAVLYRGGDTEAFF; cdr3_nt: TGCAGCGTTGCGGTCCTATACAGGGGGGGAGACACTGAAGCTTTCTTT; cdr3_length: 16; d_call: TRBD1; j_call: TRBJ1-1; clone_size: few; v_call: TRBV29-1
cdr3_aa: CSAKGEGGPYNEQFF; cdr3_nt: TGCAGTGCTAAGGGGGAGGGCGGTCCCTACAATGAGCAGTTCTTC; cdr3_length: 15; d_call: .; j_call: TRBJ2-1; clone_size: many; v_call: TRBV20-1
cdr3_aa: CASRLGRVVGNEQFF; cdr3_nt: TGTGCCAGCAGGCTGGGGAGGGTAGTCGGCAATGAGCAGTTCTTC; cdr3_length: 15; d_call: TRBD2; j_call: TRBJ2-1; clone_size: once; v_call: TRBV7-2
cdr3_aa: CASSLAGMYNEQFF; cdr3_nt: TGTGCCAGCAGTTTGGCGGGAATGTACAATGAGCAGTTCTTC; cdr3_length: 14; d_call: .; j_call: TRBJ2-1; clone_size: .; v_call: TRBV12-3/TRBV12-4
cdr3_aa: CSAPSPGSGREETQYF; cdr3_nt: TGCAGTGCTCCCTCCCCGGGGAGCGGGAGGGAAGAGACCCAGTACTTC; cdr3_length: 16; d_call: TRBD2; j_call: TRBJ2-5; clone_size: once; v_call: TRBV20-1
cdr3_aa: CSARSRGSYEQYF; cdr3_nt: TGCAGTGCTAGAAGCAGGGGCTCCTACGAGCAGTACTTC; cdr3_length: 13; d_call: .; j_call: TRBJ2-7; clone_size: many; v_call: TRBV20-1
cdr3_aa: CSAFYNEQFF; cdr3_nt: TGCAGTGCTTTCTACAATGAGCAGTTCTTC; cdr3_length: 10; d_call: .; j_call: TRBJ2-1; clone_size: .; v_call: TRBV20-1
cdr3_aa: CAWSSYTLYEQYF; cdr3_nt: TGTGCCTGGAGTTCCTACACCTTATACGAGCAGTACTTC; cdr3_length: 13; d_call: .; j_call: TRBJ2-7; clone_size: many; v_call: TRBV30
cdr3_aa: CASGRRTSAGELFF; cdr3_nt: TGTGCCAGCGGGAGGAGGACTAGTGCCGGGGAGCTGTTTTTT; cdr3_length: 14; d_call: TRBD2; j_call: TRBJ2-2; clone_size: .; v_call: TRBV2
cdr3_aa: CASSAWTSGGNEQFF; cdr3_nt: TGTGCCAGCAGCGCCTGGACTAGCGGAGGAAATGAGCAGTTCTTC; cdr3_length: 15; d_call: TRBD2; j_call: TRBJ2-1; clone_size: many; v_call: TRBV7-2
cdr3_aa: CATQRGHSSYNSPLHF; cdr3_nt: TGTGCCACCCAACGCGGGCATAGCTCCTATAATTCACCCCTCCACTTT; cdr3_length: 16; d_call: .; j_call: TRBJ1-6; clone_size: few; v_call: TRBV15
cdr3_aa: CASSYLRRKNTEAFF; cdr3_nt: TGTGCCAGCAGTTACCTTAGACGGAAGAACACTGAAGCTTTCTTT; cdr3_length: 15; d_call: .; j_call: TRBJ1-1; clone_size: many; v_call: TRBV6-2/TRBV6-3
cdr3_aa: CASSQDIGQGRYSYNEQFF; cdr3_nt: TGTGCCAGCAGCCAAGACATCGGACAGGGGCGATACTCCTACAATGAGCAGTTCTTC; cdr3_length: 19; d_call: TRBD1; j_call: TRBJ2-1; clone_size: many; v_call: TRBV11-1
cdr3_aa: CASSAWASGAYEQYF; cdr3_nt: TGTGCCAGCAGCGCCTGGGCTAGCGGGGCCTACGAGCAGTACTTC; cdr3_length: 15; d_call: TRBD2; j_call: TRBJ2-7; clone_size: many; v_call: TRBV7-9
cdr3_aa: CASTLTSGSQETQYF; cdr3_nt: TGTGCCAGCACCCTGACTAGCGGCTCCCAAGAGACCCAGTACTTC; cdr3_length: 15; d_call: TRBD2; j_call: TRBJ2-5; clone_size: many; v_call: TRBV6-2/TRBV6-3
cdr3_aa: CASNLSGGTNEQFF; cdr3_nt: TGTGCCAGCAACTTATCCGGGGGCACAAATGAGCAGTTCTTC; cdr3_length: 14; d_call: .; j_call: TRBJ2-1; clone_size: .; v_call: TRBV7-6
cdr3_aa: CASSRGGLAQSFSYEQYF; cdr3_nt: TGCGCCAGCAGTAGGGGGGGACTAGCCCAATCATTCTCCTACGAGCAGTACTTC; cdr3_length: 18; d_call: TRBD2; j_call: TRBJ2-7; clone_size: many; v_call: TRBV5-1
cdr3_aa: CASSLLPQVGLAQGGDEQFF; cdr3_nt: TGCGCCAGCAGCTTGCTCCCCCAAGTCGGACTAGCCCAGGGTGGGGATGAGCAGTTCTTC; cdr3_length: 20; d_call: TRBD2; j_call: TRBJ2-1; clone_size: many; v_call: TRBV5-1
cdr3_aa: CASRGTATDTQYF; cdr3_nt: TGTGCCAGCAGGGGGACTGCTACAGATACGCAGTATTTT; cdr3_length: 13; d_call: .; j_call: TRBJ2-3; clone_size: many; v_call: TRBV28
cdr3_aa: CSARDIRRGGPGELFF; cdr3_nt: TGCAGTGCTAGAGATATCAGGAGAGGAGGTCCCGGGGAGCTGTTTTTT; cdr3_length: 16; d_call: .; j_call: TRBJ2-2; clone_size: few; v_call: TRBV20-1
cdr3_aa: CASSENQRASGRSGSYEQYF; cdr3_nt: TGTGCCAGCAGTGAAAACCAAAGAGCTAGCGGGAGATCCGGATCCTACGAGCAGTACTTC; cdr3_length: 20; d_call: TRBD2; j_call: TRBJ2-7; clone_size: many; v_call: TRBV6-2/TRBV6-3
cdr3_aa: CAITTGSAQDTQYF; cdr3_nt: TGTGCCATCACTACAGGGTCGGCACAGGATACGCAGTATTTT; cdr3_length: 14; d_call: .; j_call: TRBJ2-3; clone_size: many; v_call: TRBV10-3
cdr3_aa: CASSREGNNQPQHF; cdr3_nt: TGCGCCAGCAGCCGGGAGGGTAACAATCAGCCCCAGCATTTT; cdr3_length: 14; d_call: .; j_call: TRBJ1-5; clone_size: many; v_call: TRBV5-1
cdr3_aa: CASSPGPTTYEQYF; cdr3_nt: TGTGCCAGCAGCCCCGGGCCCACTACCTACGAGCAGTACTTC; cdr3_length: 14; d_call: .; j_call: TRBJ2-7; clone_size: many; v_call: TRBV3-1
cdr3_aa: CSASGRVGETQYF; cdr3_nt: TGCAGTGCTAGCGGGAGGGTCGGAGAGACCCAGTACTTC; cdr3_length: 13; d_call: TRBD2; j_call: TRBJ2-5; clone_size: .; v_call: TRBV20-1
cdr3_aa: CASSLMVKENTEAFF; cdr3_nt: TGTGCCAGCAGCTTGATGGTGAAGGAAAACACTGAAGCTTTCTTT; cdr3_length: 15; d_call: .; j_call: TRBJ1-1; clone_size: many; v_call: TRBV5-5
cdr3_aa: CASRAHEGTGRGNTEAFF; cdr3_nt: TGTGCCAGCAGGGCCCACGAGGGGACGGGGAGGGGGAACACTGAAGCTTTCTTT; cdr3_length: 18; d_call: .; j_call: TRBJ1-1; clone_size: .; v_call: TRBV12-3/TRBV12-4
cdr3_aa: CASSSEAGTPYNEQFF; cdr3_nt: TGTGCCAGCAGCTCAGAGGCGGGGACACCTTACAATGAGCAGTTCTTC; cdr3_length: 16; d_call: .; j_call: TRBJ2-1; clone_size: many; v_call: TRBV7-8
cdr3_aa: CASRLQGTNEKLFF; cdr3_nt: TGTGCCAGCAGACTACAGGGGACTAATGAAAAACTGTTTTTT; cdr3_length: 14; d_call: TRBD1; j_call: TRBJ1-4; clone_size: many; v_call: TRBV27
cdr3_aa: CASSSETGADTQYF; cdr3_nt: TGTGCCAGCTCATCCGAGACAGGGGCAGATACGCAGTATTTT; cdr3_length: 14; d_call: TRBD1; j_call: TRBJ2-3; clone_size: .; v_call: TRBV18
cdr3_aa: CASTGDRGYQETQYF; cdr3_nt: TGTGCCAGCACCGGGGACAGGGGATACCAAGAGACCCAGTACTTC; cdr3_length: 15; d_call: TRBD1; j_call: TRBJ2-5; clone_size: many; v_call: TRBV12-3/TRBV12-4
cdr3_aa: CAGAGTEHYGYTF; cdr3_nt: TGTGCCGGGGCCGGGACAGAGCACTATGGCTACACCTTC; cdr3_length: 13; d_call: TRBD1; j_call: TRBJ1-2; clone_size: many; v_call: TRBV6-1
cdr3_aa: CAWSVSGPPSNEQFF; cdr3_nt: TGTGCCTGGAGTGTATCGGGACCGCCAAGCAATGAGCAGTTCTTC; cdr3_length: 15; d_call: .; j_call: TRBJ2-1; clone_size: many; v_call: TRBV30
cdr3_aa: CASSLGPRGLAQGVTGELFF; cdr3_nt: TGTGCCAGCAGTTTAGGGCCCCGGGGACTAGCGCAGGGGGTCACCGGGGAGCTGTTTTTT; cdr3_length: 20; d_call: TRBD2; j_call: TRBJ2-2; clone_size: few; v_call: TRBV27
cdr3_aa: CASSSGPRVHEQYF; cdr3_nt: TGTGCCAGCAGTTCAGGCCCCAGGGTACACGAGCAGTACTTC; cdr3_length: 14; d_call: .; j_call: TRBJ2-7; clone_size: many; v_call: TRBV27
cdr3_aa: CASSYLSPDRGANEKLFF; cdr3_nt: TGTGCCAGCAGTTATCTTAGTCCGGACAGGGGCGCTAATGAAAAACTGTTTTTT; cdr3_length: 18; d_call: TRBD1; j_call: TRBJ1-4; clone_size: many; v_call: TRBV6-9
cdr3_aa: CASSPLRVNTGELFF; cdr3_nt: TGCGCCAGCAGCCCTTTAAGGGTGAACACCGGGGAGCTGTTTTTT; cdr3_length: 15; d_call: .; j_call: TRBJ2-2; clone_size: .; v_call: TRBV5-1
cdr3_aa: CASSFQGIEAFF; cdr3_nt: TGTGCCAGCAGCTTTCAAGGGATTGAAGCTTTCTTT; cdr3_length: 12; d_call: .; j_call: TRBJ1-1; clone_size: .; v_call: TRBV7-2
cdr3_aa: CASSQDRMTWDTQYF; cdr3_nt: TGTGCCAGCAGCCAAGACAGGATGACCTGGGATACGCAGTATTTT; cdr3_length: 15; d_call: .; j_call: TRBJ2-3; clone_size: .; v_call: TRBV14
cdr3_aa: CASSPSTGTGGETQYF; cdr3_nt: TGTGCCAGCTCACCAAGTACGGGGACAGGCGGTGAGACCCAGTACTTC; cdr3_length: 16; d_call: TRBD1; j_call: TRBJ2-5; clone_size: many; v_call: TRBV18
cdr3_aa: CSALRSGLQPSYSNQPQHF; cdr3_nt: TGCAGTGCCTTAAGATCAGGACTCCAACCTTCATATAGCAATCAGCCCCAGCATTTT; cdr3_length: 19; d_call: .; j_call: TRBJ1-5; clone_size: many; v_call: TRBV20-1
cdr3_aa: CSARGGTGVGQPQHF; cdr3_nt: TGCAGTGCCCGCGGGGGGACAGGGGTAGGTCAGCCCCAGCATTTT; cdr3_length: 15; d_call: TRBD1; j_call: TRBJ1-5; clone_size: many; v_call: TRBV20-1
cdr3_aa: CASGALSYEQYF; cdr3_nt: TGTGCCAGCGGCGCGTTATCCTACGAGCAGTACTTC; cdr3_length: 12; d_call: .; j_call: TRBJ2-7; clone_size: .; v_call: TRBV2
cdr3_aa: CASSSGVEETQYF; cdr3_nt: TGTGCCAGCAGCTCAGGGGTGGAGGAGACCCAGTACTTC; cdr3_length: 13; d_call: .; j_call: TRBJ2-5; clone_size: many; v_call: TRBV11-3
cdr3_aa: CASSYRDRVEIQCF; cdr3_nt: TGTGCCAGCAGCTACCGGGACAGGGTGGAGATCCAGTGCTTC; cdr3_length: 14; d_call: TRBD1; j_call: TRBJ2-5; clone_size: .; v_call: TRBV11-1
cdr3_aa: CASSPFGQGPETQYF; cdr3_nt: TGTGCCAGTAGCCCTTTTGGACAGGGGCCAGAGACCCAGTACTTC; cdr3_length: 15; d_call: TRBD1; j_call: TRBJ2-5; clone_size: .; v_call: TRBV19
cdr3_aa: CASGLVPLVSSKTGGIGYGYTF; cdr3_nt: TGTGCTAGTGGTTTGGTTCCTTTAGTCTCCTCGAAAACAGGGGGCATCGGCTATGGCTACACCTTC; cdr3_length: 22; d_call: TRBD1; j_call: TRBJ1-2; clone_size: .; v_call: TRBV12-5
cdr3_aa: CASSFPSGRVSYNEQFF; cdr3_nt: TGTGCCAGCAGTTTTCCTAGCGGGAGGGTTTCCTACAATGAGCAGTTCTTC; cdr3_length: 17; d_call: TRBD2; j_call: TRBJ2-1; clone_size: few; v_call: TRBV12-3/TRBV12-4
cdr3_aa: CASSVDLHTEAFF; cdr3_nt: TGTGCCAGCAGCGTAGACCTACACACTGAAGCTTTCTTT; cdr3_length: 13; d_call: .; j_call: TRBJ1-1; clone_size: many; v_call: TRBV9
cdr3_aa: CASSFRAGVAGELFF; cdr3_nt: TGTGCCAGCAGCTTCCGAGCGGGAGTCGCAGGGGAGCTGTTTTTT; cdr3_length: 15; d_call: TRBD2; j_call: TRBJ2-2; clone_size: .; v_call: TRBV9